The entry below gives a single TCR beta chain sequence along with its context. J was trimmed by 2 bases and V by 5 bases; bases with no gene match: 5. Germline loops: CDR1 SEHNR, CDR2 FQNEAQ (reference sequence). The CDR3 covers 15 residues. The data were obtained in a study of blood T cell repertoires in COVID-19. Participant ages covered about 18 to 89 years across 24 US areas. Cohort 3 donors counted as recovered after two negative PCRs, clearance, or resolved symptoms. The data were produced by immunoSEQ multiplex PCR, yet TCRdb's version contains in-frame clones alone and is incomplete. The sample lists approximately 480,000 clones, around 87% occurring once.

V is TRBV7-9 and J is TRBJ1-2, with 10 bases matching TRBD1. The receptor's source is a woman aged 18-30 years who had recovered from COVID-19. What was sequenced was PBMCs or T cells enriched from blood (not recorded which). CDR3 sequence (DNA): TGTGCCAGCAGCCCGTGGGACAGGGGAAACTATGGCTACACCTTC. Residues: CASSPWDRGNYGYTF.